These T cell receptor beta chains were read from a single sample in a study of technical replicates of blood from several donors. Profiling relied on immunoSEQ multiplex PCR, and the TCRdb table lists in-frame clones only, not all of them. The table has around 100,000 clones, approximately 94% seen once; the top ten hold less than 0.35%. Sequencing was performed on T cells isolated from PBMCs. These receptors originate from a human donor in good health. Both conserved end residues are part of each CDR3. Each record gives: D gene, J gene, clone size, V gene, CDR3 DNA, CDR3 protein. A D gene is named only where the DNA matches it firmly. For some rows the clone size is stated as once, few or many, or as a class when expanded; others skip it.

d_gene: NA; j_gene: TRBJ2-7; abundance: NA; v_gene: TRBV6-6; CDR3nt: TGTGCCAGCAGTTACTCGTTCAACGAGCAGTACTTC; CDR3aa: CASSYSFNEQYF
d_gene: TRBD1; j_gene: TRBJ2-3; abundance: once; v_gene: TRBV5-1; CDR3nt: TGCGCCAGCAGCTTGACAGGGGGATTAGCAGATACGCAGTATTTT; CDR3aa: CASSLTGGLADTQYF
d_gene: NA; j_gene: TRBJ1-1; abundance: NA; v_gene: TRBV5-1; CDR3nt: TGCGCCAGCAGCTTGGCTGTCAGGAGGGACACTGAAGCTTTCTTT; CDR3aa: CASSLAVRRDTEAFF
d_gene: NA; j_gene: TRBJ2-7; abundance: NA; v_gene: TRBV18; CDR3nt: TGTGCCAGCTCACCACCGAGCTCCTACGAGCAGTACTTC; CDR3aa: CASSPPSSYEQYF
d_gene: NA; j_gene: TRBJ2-7; abundance: NA; v_gene: TRBV6-1; CDR3nt: TGTGCCAGCAGTGAGGGGGGGGCGAAGACCTACGAGCAGTACTTC; CDR3aa: CASSEGGAKTYEQYF
d_gene: NA; j_gene: TRBJ2-3; abundance: once; v_gene: TRBV5-4; CDR3nt: TGTGCCAGCAGCTTGGACTGGATTAGCGAGCCAGGCCCAGATACGCAGTATTTT; CDR3aa: CASSLDWISEPGPDTQYF
d_gene: TRBD2; j_gene: TRBJ2-3; abundance: NA; v_gene: TRBV5-1; CDR3nt: TGCGCCAGCAGCCTCACGCCGACTAGCGGTAGCACGTATACGCAGTATTTT; CDR3aa: CASSLTPTSGSTYTQYF
d_gene: TRBD2; j_gene: TRBJ2-2; abundance: NA; v_gene: TRBV5-4; CDR3nt: TGTGCCAGCAGCTCCCGACTAGCGAGAGGGGAGCTGTTTTTT; CDR3aa: CASSSRLARGELFF
d_gene: TRBD2; j_gene: TRBJ2-3; abundance: once; v_gene: TRBV6-5; CDR3nt: TGTGCCAGCAGTTACTATCCTAGCGGTACAGATACGCAGTATTTT; CDR3aa: CASSYYPSGTDTQYF
d_gene: NA; j_gene: TRBJ2-1; abundance: NA; v_gene: TRBV4-1; CDR3nt: TGCGCCAGCAGCCAAGAGGGGAGGCGGAGGAGCTCCTACAATGAGCAGTTCTTC; CDR3aa: CASSQEGRRRSSYNEQFF
d_gene: TRBD1; j_gene: TRBJ1-2; abundance: NA; v_gene: TRBV27; CDR3nt: TGTGCCAGCAGCCAGGGGGCCGGTGGCTACACCTTC; CDR3aa: CASSQGAGGYTF
d_gene: NA; j_gene: TRBJ1-4; abundance: once; v_gene: TRBV11-2; CDR3nt: TGTGCCAGCAGCTCGGGGACAGAAAAACTGTTTTTT; CDR3aa: CASSSGTEKLFF
d_gene: TRBD1; j_gene: TRBJ1-1; abundance: few; v_gene: TRBV19; CDR3nt: TGTGCCAGTAGTATGGGACAGGGGGCCGGTGAAGCTTTCTTT; CDR3aa: CASSMGQGAGEAFF
d_gene: NA; j_gene: TRBJ1-1; abundance: once; v_gene: TRBV2; CDR3nt: TGTGCCAGCAGTGGGGCCGCTGAAGCTTTCTTT; CDR3aa: CASSGAAEAFF
d_gene: TRBD1; j_gene: TRBJ2-6; abundance: NA; v_gene: TRBV15; CDR3nt: TGTGCCACCAGCAGGGACAGGGGCAGCTCTGGGGCCAACGTCCTGACTTTC; CDR3aa: CATSRDRGSSGANVLTF
d_gene: TRBD2; j_gene: TRBJ2-7; abundance: NA; v_gene: TRBV6-1; CDR3nt: TGTGCCAGCAGTGAAACTAGCGGGCCCTCCTACGAGCAGTACTTC; CDR3aa: CASSETSGPSYEQYF
d_gene: NA; j_gene: TRBJ2-2; abundance: NA; v_gene: TRBV6-1; CDR3nt: TGTGCCAGCACGGTAGACAGGAACACCGGGGAGCTGTTTTTT; CDR3aa: CASTVDRNTGELFF
d_gene: NA; j_gene: TRBJ2-1; abundance: NA; v_gene: TRBV7-8; CDR3nt: TGTGCCAGCACCAATCACCGGGATGAGCAGTTCTTC; CDR3aa: CASTNHRDEQFF
d_gene: TRBD2; j_gene: TRBJ2-7; abundance: once; v_gene: TRBV7-7; CDR3nt: TGTGCCAGCAGCCCGGCGGGCCTAGCGGGATTCTACGAGCAGTACTTC; CDR3aa: CASSPAGLAGFYEQYF
d_gene: NA; j_gene: TRBJ2-2; abundance: NA; v_gene: TRBV28; CDR3nt: TGTGCCAGCAGTTTAGTCCGGGGGGAGCTGTTTTTT; CDR3aa: CASSLVRGELFF
d_gene: NA; j_gene: TRBJ1-2; abundance: NA; v_gene: TRBV7-9; CDR3nt: TGTGCCAGCAGCTTAGCTTCTGACAGAATATATGGCTACACCTTC; CDR3aa: CASSLASDRIYGYTF
d_gene: TRBD1; j_gene: TRBJ1-2; abundance: NA; v_gene: TRBV28; CDR3nt: TGTGCCAGCAGTTTTCAGGGGGCTGAGGACTATGGCTACACCTTC; CDR3aa: CASSFQGAEDYGYTF
d_gene: NA; j_gene: TRBJ2-5; abundance: NA; v_gene: TRBV10-3; CDR3nt: TGTGCCATCAGTGAGTCCCCCCCACAAGAGACCCAGTACTTC; CDR3aa: CAISESPPQETQYF
d_gene: TRBD1; j_gene: TRBJ1-1; abundance: NA; v_gene: TRBV27; CDR3nt: TGTGCCAGCAGGACCAGGGGGGACACTGAAGCTTTCTTT; CDR3aa: CASRTRGDTEAFF
d_gene: TRBD1; j_gene: TRBJ2-5; abundance: NA; v_gene: TRBV6-7; CDR3nt: TGTGCCAGCAGTTACTTCAGGGGGCAAGAGACCCAGTACTTC; CDR3aa: CASSYFRGQETQYF